The source of this T cell receptor (beta chain) is a study of T cell responses to AZD1222 COVID-19 vaccine (dated by TCRdb to the early 2020s). In terms of the full investigation: TCR sequencing was performed for over 230 trial participants, of whom some 200 were given two doses of AZD1222 and 26 were given two doses of MenACWY control vaccine. Enrollment into the trials was organized by age into subgroups of 18-55, 56-69 and 70-plus years, and those subgroups contained roughly 140, 27 and 60 TCR-sequenced participants, respectively.

Trimming costs V 0 bases and J 1 base, and their ends lie 2 bases apart. Including cysteine and phenylalanine, the CDR3 has 14 amino acids. The DNA shown is the 42-base CDR3, in frame from base 1. This clone appeared a few times. Its cognate antigen has yet to be identified. There are no base qualities to consult, and no much larger clone falls within one base. The CDR3 regions of human TCRbeta chains were analyzed by immunosequencing. In the original analysis: TCRs in the repertoires were compared against a reference library of SARS-CoV-2-specific TCRs that had been generated with the MIRA antigen-specificity platform. Breadth was defined as the fraction of unique TCRs that were SARS-CoV-2-associated, and depth was defined as the fraction of total T cells that were SARS-CoV-2-associated. Using the MIRA data, every spike-specific TCR was mapped to the spike region that the TCR reacted to and assigned to either a CD4 or a CD8 class. Log10-transformed breadth and depth values were compared by one-way ANOVA with Sidak's multiple comparisons tests. The immuneACCESS repertoire file appears here via TCRdb, limited to in-frame rearrangements. These files lack a portion of the clones; in checked studies, under half of the deficit traces to unresolved V genes, and the cause of the others is not known. V, J and clone size reflect that table, while D and trimming were determined from the DNA. This sample comprises over 55,000 clones, more than 60% of them detected only once. Over 3% of the sample lies in the top ten.

Study-level results and caveats: Participants were mostly white British, with more females than males. The authors suggested clonal diversity may have been underestimated. After two AZD1222 doses, spike-specific TCR breadth and depth were significantly higher than at day 0 and than in MenACWY recipients. The 56-69-year group was small, and its depth increase did not reach significance, likely because of low power. Because no day 14 peak-response samples were available, the repertoires could be characterized only after the peak T cell response. Only a handful of AZD1222 recipients were SARS-CoV-2 seropositive at baseline, limiting conclusions about previously exposed vaccinees. The whole spike protein was spanned by vaccine-associated CD4 TCRs, and dominant responses were seen in regions 160-218 and 743-854. Epitopes outside the regions mutated in the B.1.351 and B.1.1.7 variants were reportedly recognized by nearly half of the unique spike-specific TCRs.

Per the publication, the time point label means: about 28 days (+/-7) after the second vaccine dose. AZD1222 recipients with second doses at about 4 weeks or about 12 weeks were pooled, because spike-specific TCR depth and breadth did not differ between schedules. Vaccinee samples came from UK trials COV001 and COV002, including a single-blind randomized controlled phase 2/3 trial of AZD1222 (ChAdOx1 nCoV-19) in healthy adults. Trial participant PBMC samples were collected at day 0 and day 28 after the second dose for TCRbeta chain sequencing. The chain employs TRBV5-3 and TRBJ1-6, with the D gene too uncertain to name. TRBV5-3 is given ORF status, its function remaining uncertain. This specimen consisted of peripheral blood, obtained 28 days after the second AZD1222 dose. This TCR was recovered from an adult who received the AZD1222 COVID-19 vaccine. The CDR3 region: CARSLGSYNSPLHF. The sequenced DNA: TGTGCCAGAAGCTTGGGGTCCTATAATTCACCCCTCCACTTT.